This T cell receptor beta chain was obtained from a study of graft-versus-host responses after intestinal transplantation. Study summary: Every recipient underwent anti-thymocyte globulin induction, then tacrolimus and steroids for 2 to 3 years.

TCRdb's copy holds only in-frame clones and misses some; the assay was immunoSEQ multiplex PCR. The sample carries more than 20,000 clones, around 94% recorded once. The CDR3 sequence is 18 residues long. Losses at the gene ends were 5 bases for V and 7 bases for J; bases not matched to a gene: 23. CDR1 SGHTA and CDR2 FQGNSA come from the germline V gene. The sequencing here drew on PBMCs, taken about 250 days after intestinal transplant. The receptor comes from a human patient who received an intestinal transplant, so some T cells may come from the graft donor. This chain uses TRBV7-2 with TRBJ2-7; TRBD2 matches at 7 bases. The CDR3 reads CASSQESLSSRRENEQYF. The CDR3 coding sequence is TGTGCCAGCAGCCAAGAAAGTTTATCCAGCCGGCGGGAGAATGAGCAGTACTTC.